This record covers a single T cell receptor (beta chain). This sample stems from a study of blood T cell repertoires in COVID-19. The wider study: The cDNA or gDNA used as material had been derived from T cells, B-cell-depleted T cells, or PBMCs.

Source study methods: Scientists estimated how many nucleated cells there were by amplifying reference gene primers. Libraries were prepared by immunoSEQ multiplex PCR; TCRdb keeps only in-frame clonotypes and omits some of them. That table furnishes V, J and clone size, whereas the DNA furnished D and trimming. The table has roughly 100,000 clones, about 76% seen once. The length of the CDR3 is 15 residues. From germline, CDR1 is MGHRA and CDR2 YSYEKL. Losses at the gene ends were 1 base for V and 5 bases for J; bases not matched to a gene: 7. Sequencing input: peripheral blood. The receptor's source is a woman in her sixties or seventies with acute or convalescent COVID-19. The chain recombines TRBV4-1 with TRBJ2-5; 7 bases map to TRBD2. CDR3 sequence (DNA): TGCGCCAGCAGCCAAGGACTAGCCAGTTGGGAGACCCAGTACTTC. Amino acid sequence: CASSQGLASWETQYF.